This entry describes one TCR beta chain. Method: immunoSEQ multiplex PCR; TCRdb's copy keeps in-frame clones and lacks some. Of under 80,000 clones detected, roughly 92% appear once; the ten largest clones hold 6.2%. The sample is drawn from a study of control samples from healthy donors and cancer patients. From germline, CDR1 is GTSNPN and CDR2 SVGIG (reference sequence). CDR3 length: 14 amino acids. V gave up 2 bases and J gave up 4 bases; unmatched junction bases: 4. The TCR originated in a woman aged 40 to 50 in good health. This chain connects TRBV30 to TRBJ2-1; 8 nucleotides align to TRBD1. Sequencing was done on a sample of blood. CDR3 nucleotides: TGTGCCTGGAGTTCCGGGACAGGTTACAATGAGCAGTTCTTC. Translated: CAWSSGTGYNEQFF.